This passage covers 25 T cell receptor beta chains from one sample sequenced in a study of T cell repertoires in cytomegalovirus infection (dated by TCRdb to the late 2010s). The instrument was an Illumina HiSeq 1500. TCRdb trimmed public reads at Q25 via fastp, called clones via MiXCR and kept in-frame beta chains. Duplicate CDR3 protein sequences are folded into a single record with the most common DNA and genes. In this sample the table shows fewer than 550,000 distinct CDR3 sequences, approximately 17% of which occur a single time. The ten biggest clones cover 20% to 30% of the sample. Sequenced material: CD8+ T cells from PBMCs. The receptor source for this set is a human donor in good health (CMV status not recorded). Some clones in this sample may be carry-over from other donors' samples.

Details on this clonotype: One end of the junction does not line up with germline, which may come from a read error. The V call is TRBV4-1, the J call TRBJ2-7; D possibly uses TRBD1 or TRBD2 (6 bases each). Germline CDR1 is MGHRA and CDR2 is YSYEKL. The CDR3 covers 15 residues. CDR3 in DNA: TGTGCCAGCAGCCAACAGGGCGGGGTATCCTACGAGCAGTACTTC. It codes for CASSQQGGVSYEQYF.

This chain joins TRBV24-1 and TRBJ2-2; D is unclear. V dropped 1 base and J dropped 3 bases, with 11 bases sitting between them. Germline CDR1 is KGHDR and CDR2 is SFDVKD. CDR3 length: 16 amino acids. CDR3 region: CATSDLKESDTGELFF. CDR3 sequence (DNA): TGTGCCACCAGTGATTTAAAGGAATCGGACACCGGGGAGCTGTTTTTT.

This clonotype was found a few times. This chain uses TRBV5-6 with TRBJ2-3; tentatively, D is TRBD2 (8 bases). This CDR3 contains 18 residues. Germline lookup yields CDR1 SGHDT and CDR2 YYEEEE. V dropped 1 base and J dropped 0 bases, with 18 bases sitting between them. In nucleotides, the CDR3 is TGTGCCAGCAGCTTGAAGGGGGCGGGGGGCCCTAGCACAGATACGCAGTATTTT. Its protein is CASSLKGAGGPSTDTQYF.

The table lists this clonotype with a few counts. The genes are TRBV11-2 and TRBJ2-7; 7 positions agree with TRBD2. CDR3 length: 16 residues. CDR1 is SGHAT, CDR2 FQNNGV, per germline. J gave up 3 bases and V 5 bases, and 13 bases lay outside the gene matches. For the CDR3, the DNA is TGTGCCAGCAGCCCTCCAGCGGCGGGAGTCGTCTACGAGCAGTACTTC. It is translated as CASSPPAAGVVYEQYF.

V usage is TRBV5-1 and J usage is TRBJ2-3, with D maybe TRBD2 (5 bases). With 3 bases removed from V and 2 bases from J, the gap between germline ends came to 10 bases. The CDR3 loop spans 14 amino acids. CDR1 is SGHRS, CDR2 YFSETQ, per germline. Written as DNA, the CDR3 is TGCGCCAGCAGCTGGGAGCGGCTCACAGATACGCAGTATTTT. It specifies CASSWERLTDTQYF. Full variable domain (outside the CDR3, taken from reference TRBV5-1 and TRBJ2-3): KAGVTQTPRYLIKTRGQQVTLSCSPISGHRSVSWYQQTPGQGLQFLFEYFSETQRNKGNFPGRFSGRQFSNSRSEMNVSTLELGDSALYLCASSWERLTDTQYFGPGTRLTVL.

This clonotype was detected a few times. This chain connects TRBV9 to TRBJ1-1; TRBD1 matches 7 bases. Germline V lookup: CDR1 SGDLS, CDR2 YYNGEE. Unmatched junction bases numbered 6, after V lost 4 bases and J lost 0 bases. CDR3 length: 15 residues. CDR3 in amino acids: CASSQTGNMNTEAFF. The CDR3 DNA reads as TGTGCCAGCAGCCAGACAGGGAACATGAACACTGAAGCTTTCTTT.

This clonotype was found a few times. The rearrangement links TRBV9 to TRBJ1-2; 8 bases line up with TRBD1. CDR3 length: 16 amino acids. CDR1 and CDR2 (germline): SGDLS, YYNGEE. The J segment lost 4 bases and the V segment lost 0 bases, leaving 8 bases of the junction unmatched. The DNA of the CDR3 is TGTGCCAGCAGCGTAGGAGGAGGGACAGGCCCCTATGGCTACACCTTC. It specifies CASSVGGGTGPYGYTF.

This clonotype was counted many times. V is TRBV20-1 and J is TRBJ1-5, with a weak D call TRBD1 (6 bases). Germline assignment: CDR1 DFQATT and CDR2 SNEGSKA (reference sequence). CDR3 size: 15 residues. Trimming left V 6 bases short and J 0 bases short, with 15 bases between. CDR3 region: CSAGSRGNSNQPQHF. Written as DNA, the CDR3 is TGCAGTGCCGGGTCCAGGGGAAATAGCAATCAGCCCCAGCATTTT.

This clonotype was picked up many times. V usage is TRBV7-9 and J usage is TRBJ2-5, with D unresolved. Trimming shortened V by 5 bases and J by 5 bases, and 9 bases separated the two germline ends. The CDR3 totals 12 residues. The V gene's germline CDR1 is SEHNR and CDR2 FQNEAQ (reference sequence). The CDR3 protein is CASSRPGETQYF. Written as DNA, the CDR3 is TGTGCCAGCAGCCGCCCCGGGGAGACCCAGTACTTC.

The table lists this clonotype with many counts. For the CDR3, the DNA is TGTGCCAGCAGCCCAGGACCTGAGCAGTTCTTC. Protein: CASSPGPEQFF. This chain connects TRBV7-2 to TRBJ2-1; D is undetermined. CDR1 SGHTA and CDR2 FQGNSA come from the germline V gene. The length of the CDR3 is 11 residues. The ends were cut back, 5 bases at V and 9 bases at J, with 8 bases in the middle.

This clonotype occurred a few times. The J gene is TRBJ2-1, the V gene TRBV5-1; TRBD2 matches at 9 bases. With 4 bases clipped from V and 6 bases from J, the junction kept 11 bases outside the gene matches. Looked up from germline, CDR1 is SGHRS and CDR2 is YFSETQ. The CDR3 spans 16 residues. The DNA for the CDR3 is TGCGCCAGCAGCCTGAAACCGGGACTAGCCTTCAATGAGCAGTTCTTC. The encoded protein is CASSLKPGLAFNEQFF.

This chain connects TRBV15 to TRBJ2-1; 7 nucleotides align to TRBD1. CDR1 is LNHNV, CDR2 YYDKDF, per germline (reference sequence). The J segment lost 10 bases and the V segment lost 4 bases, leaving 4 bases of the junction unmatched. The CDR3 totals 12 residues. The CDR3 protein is CATSTQGVEQFF. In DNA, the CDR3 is TGTGCCACCAGCACTCAGGGGGTCGAGCAGTTCTTC.

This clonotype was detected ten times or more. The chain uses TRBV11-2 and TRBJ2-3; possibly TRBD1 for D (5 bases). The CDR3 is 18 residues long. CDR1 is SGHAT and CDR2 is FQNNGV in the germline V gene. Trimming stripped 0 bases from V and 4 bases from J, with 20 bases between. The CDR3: CASSLDHRGRDPADTQYF. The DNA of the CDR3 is TGTGCCAGCAGCTTAGATCATAGGGGCCGCGACCCCGCAGATACGCAGTATTTT.

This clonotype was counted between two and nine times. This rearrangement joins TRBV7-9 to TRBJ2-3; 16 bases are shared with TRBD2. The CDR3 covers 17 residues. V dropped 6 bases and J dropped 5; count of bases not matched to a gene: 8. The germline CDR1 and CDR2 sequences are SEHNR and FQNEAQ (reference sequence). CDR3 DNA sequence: TGTGCCAGCAGAGGGACGGGACTAGCGGGAGGGCAAGATACGCAGTATTTT. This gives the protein CASRGTGLAGGQDTQYF.

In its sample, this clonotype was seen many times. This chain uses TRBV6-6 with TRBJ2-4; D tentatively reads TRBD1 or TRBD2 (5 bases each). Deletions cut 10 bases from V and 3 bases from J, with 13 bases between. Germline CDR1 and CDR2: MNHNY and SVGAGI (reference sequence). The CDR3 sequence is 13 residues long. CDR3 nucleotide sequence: TGTGCCACCCTCCGGGACCTCAAAAACATTCAGTACTTC. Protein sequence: CATLRDLKNIQYF.

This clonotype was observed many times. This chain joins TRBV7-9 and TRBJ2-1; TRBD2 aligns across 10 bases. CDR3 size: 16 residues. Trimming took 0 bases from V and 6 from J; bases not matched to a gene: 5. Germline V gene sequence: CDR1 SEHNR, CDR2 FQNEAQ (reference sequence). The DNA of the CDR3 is TGTGCCAGCAGCTTAGCCCTCCTAGCGGGAGCCAATGAGCAGTTCTTC. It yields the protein CASSLALLAGANEQFF. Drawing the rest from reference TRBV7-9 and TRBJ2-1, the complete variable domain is DTGVSQNPRHKITKRGQNVTFRCDPISEHNRLYWYRQTLGQGPEFLTYFQNEAQLEKSRLLSDRFSAERPKGSFSTLEIQRTEQGDSAMYLCASSLALLAGANEQFFGPGTRLTVL.

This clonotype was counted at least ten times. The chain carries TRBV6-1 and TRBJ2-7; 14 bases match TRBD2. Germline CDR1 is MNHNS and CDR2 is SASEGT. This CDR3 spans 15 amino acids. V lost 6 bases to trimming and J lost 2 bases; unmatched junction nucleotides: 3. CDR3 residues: CASRGGLAGAYEQYF. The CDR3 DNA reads TGTGCCAGCAGGGGGGGACTAGCGGGAGCCTACGAGCAGTACTTC.

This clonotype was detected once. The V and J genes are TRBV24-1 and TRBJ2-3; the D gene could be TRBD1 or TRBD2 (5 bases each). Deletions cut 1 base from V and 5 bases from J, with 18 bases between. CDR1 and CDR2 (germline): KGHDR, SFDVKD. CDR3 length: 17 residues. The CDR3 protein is CATSDLEGRGPGDTQYF. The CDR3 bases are TGTGCCACCAGTGATTTAGAGGGGCGCGGGCCAGGAGATACGCAGTATTTT.

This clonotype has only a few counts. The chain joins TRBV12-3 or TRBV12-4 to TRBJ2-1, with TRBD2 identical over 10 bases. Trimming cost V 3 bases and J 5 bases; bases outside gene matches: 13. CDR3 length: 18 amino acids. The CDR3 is CASSFSAAGGPFDNEQFF. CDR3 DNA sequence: TGTGCCAGCAGTTTTTCGGCAGCGGGGGGGCCTTTCGACAATGAGCAGTTCTTC.

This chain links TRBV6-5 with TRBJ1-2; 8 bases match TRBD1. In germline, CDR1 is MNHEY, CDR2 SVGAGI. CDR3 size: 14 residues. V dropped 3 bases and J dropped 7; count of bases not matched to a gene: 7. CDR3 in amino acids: CASSYAGGAGGYTF. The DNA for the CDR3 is TGTGCCAGCAGTTATGCAGGGGGCGCGGGTGGCTACACCTTC.

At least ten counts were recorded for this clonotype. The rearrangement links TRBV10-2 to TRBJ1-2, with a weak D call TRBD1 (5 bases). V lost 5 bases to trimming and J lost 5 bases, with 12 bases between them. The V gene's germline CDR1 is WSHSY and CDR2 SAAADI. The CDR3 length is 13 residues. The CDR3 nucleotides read TGCGCCAGCAGTTCGCAGGGAGGGTATGGCTACACCTTC. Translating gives CASSSQGGYGYTF.

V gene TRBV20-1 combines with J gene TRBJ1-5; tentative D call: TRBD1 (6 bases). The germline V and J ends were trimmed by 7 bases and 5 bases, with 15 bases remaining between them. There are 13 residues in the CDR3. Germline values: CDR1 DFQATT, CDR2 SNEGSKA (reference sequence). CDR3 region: CSVRGGEYQPQHF. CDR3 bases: TGCAGTGTAAGAGGGGGGGAATATCAGCCCCAGCATTTT.

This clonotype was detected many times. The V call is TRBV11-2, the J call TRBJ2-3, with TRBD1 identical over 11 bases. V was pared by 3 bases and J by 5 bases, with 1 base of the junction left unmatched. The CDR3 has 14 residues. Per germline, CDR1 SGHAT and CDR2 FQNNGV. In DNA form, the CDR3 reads TGTGCCAGCAGCTTGGACAGGGGGCTAGATACGCAGTATTTT. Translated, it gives CASSLDRGLDTQYF.

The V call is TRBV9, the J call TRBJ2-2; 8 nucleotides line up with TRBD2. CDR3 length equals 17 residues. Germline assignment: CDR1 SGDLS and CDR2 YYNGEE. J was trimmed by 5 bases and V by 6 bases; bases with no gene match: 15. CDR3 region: CASTPGGTLAGTGELFF. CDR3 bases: TGTGCCAGCACCCCGGGGGGGACTTTAGCGGGTACCGGGGAGCTGTTTTTT.

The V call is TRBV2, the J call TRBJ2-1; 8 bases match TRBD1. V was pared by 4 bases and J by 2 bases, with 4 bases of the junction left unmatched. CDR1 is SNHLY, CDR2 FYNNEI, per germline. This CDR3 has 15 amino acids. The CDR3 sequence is CASSGDRSPYNEQFF. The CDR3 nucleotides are TGTGCCAGCAGTGGGGACAGGTCCCCCTACAATGAGCAGTTCTTC. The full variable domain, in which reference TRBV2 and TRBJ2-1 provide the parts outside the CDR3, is EPEVTQTPSHQVTQMGQEVILRCVPISNHLYFYWYRQILGQKVEFLVSFYNNEISEKSEIFDDQFSVERPDGSNFTLKIRSTKLEDSAMYFCASSGDRSPYNEQFFGPGTRLTVL.